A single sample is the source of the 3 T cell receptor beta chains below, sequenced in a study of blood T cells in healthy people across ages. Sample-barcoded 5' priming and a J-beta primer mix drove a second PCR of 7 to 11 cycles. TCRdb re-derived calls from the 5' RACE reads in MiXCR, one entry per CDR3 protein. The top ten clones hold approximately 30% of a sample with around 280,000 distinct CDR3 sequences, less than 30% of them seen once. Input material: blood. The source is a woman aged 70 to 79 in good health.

CDR3 amino acids: CSAPLRALGDEQFF. The CDR3 region has the DNA TGCAGTGCTCCACTCCGGGCTTTGGGAGATGAGCAGTTCTTC. The chain is built from TRBV20-1 and TRBJ2-1; weak D call: TRBD2 (5 bases). Trimming removed 5 bases from V and 8 bases from J, with 19 bases in between. The CDR3 length is 14 residues. From germline, CDR1 is DFQATT and CDR2 SNEGSKA (reference sequence).

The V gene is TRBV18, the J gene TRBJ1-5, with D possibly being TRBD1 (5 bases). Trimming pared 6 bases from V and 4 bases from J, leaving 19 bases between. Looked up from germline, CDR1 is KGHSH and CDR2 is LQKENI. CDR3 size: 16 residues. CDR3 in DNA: TGTGCCAGCTCGGCCGTCGGGGGGTCTGTGAATCAGCCCCAGCATTTT. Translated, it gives CASSAVGGSVNQPQHF.

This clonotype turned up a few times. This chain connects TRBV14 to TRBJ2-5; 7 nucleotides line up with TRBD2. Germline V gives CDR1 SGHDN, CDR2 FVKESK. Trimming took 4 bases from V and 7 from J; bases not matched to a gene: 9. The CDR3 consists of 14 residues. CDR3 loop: CASSLQAGLGTQYF. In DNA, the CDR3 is TGTGCCAGCAGCCTACAAGCGGGACTCGGGACCCAGTACTTC.